One sample yielded the 32 T cell receptor beta chains listed below, sequenced in a study of spatial heterogeneity in lung cancer. TCRdb fed the 5' RACE reads into MiXCR, producing one record per CDR3 protein. The data contain under 100,000 distinct CDR3 sequences, around 9% of them singletons. Described time point: sample taken at primary tumor resection. Whole RNA, isolated from tumor, nontumor lung or frozen PBMC, was sequenced without prior sorting. The starting material was PBMCs, obtained at surgery. These TCRs come from a male donor with early-stage non-small cell lung cancer.

This chain connects TRBV21-1 to TRBJ1-1. TRBV21-1 counts as a pseudogene. This CDR3 has 16 amino acids. The CDR3 here is CASSKPQGKKGTEAFF. As DNA, the CDR3 is TGTGCCAGCAGCAAACCGCAGGGTAAGAAGGGAACTGAAGCTTTCTTT.

The gene calls are TRBV9 and TRBJ2-5; no clear D. The length of the CDR3 is 13 residues. V lost 7 bases to trimming and J lost 1 base, with 11 bases between them. Looked up from germline, CDR1 is SGDLS and CDR2 is YYNGEE. The CDR3 DNA reads as TGTGCCAGCGCGAGTGGGCCCCAAGAGACCCAGTACTTC. Translated: CASASGPQETQYF.

J is TRBJ2-3 and V is TRBV29-1; the match to TRBD2 covers 9 bases. Unmatched junction bases numbered 9, after V lost 4 bases and J lost 4 bases. Germline CDR1 SQVTM, CDR2 ANQGSEA. The CDR3 runs to 15 residues. CDR3 DNA sequence: TGCAGCGTTGGTCGAGCGGGAGGATCGTCAGATACGCAGTATTTT. Protein: CSVGRAGGSSDTQYF.

The J gene is TRBJ2-5, the V gene TRBV7-2, with D unclear. The CDR3 has 14 residues. V was trimmed by 6 bases and J by 1 base, leaving 12 bases between them. Germline CDR1 reads SGHTA; CDR2 reads FQGNSA. The CDR3 here is CASRPARAQETQYF. Here the CDR3 DNA reads TGTGCCAGCAGGCCAGCGCGAGCCCAAGAGACCCAGTACTTC.

This clonotype showed up many times. The rearrangement joins TRBV6-5 to TRBJ2-3; D not resolved. CDR1 MNHEY and CDR2 SVGAGI come from the germline V gene. This CDR3 is built from 14 residues. V was shortened by 8 bases and J by 4 bases, with 16 bases between the two germline ends. The DNA of the CDR3 is TGTGCCAGCTGCTCGTTCTATGGCGCAGATACGCAGTATTTT. Its translation: CASCSFYGADTQYF.

The chain employs TRBV14 and TRBJ2-3; no definite D call. The CDR3 consists of 12 residues. CDR1 SGHDN and CDR2 FVKESK come from the germline V gene. Trimming shortened V by 1 base and J by 11 bases, and 10 bases separated the two germline ends. CDR3 nucleotide sequence: TGTGCCAGCAGCCAAGCGCGGAACAAGCAGTATTTT. Amino acid sequence: CASSQARNKQYF. The complete variable domain, with remaining parts taken from reference TRBV14 and TRBJ2-3, reads EAGVTQFPSHSVIEKGQTVTLRCDPISGHDNLYWYRRVMGKEIKFLLHFVKESKQDESGMPNNRFLAERTGGTYSTLKVQPAELEDSGVYFCASSQARNKQYFGPGTRLTVL.

V usage is TRBV2 and J usage is TRBJ2-5; D perhaps matches TRBD1 (6 bases). The germline CDR1 and CDR2 sequences are SNHLY and FYNNEI. Trimming cost V 10 bases and J 1 base, with 10 bases left between them. The CDR3 runs 12 residues. The DNA of the CDR3 is TGTGCCACCCGACAGGTCCAAGAGACCCAGTACTTC. Protein product: CATRQVQETQYF. The full variable domain, rest sourced from reference TRBV2 and TRBJ2-5, is EPEVTQTPSHQVTQMGQEVILRCVPISNHLYFYWYRQILGQKVEFLVSFYNNEISEKSEIFDDQFSVERPDGSNFTLKIRSTKLEDSAMYFCATRQVQETQYFGPGTRLLVL.

This clonotype has a handful of counts. The chain is built from TRBV9 and TRBJ2-3; 7 bases are a match to TRBD2. Trimming at V came to 4 bases and at J to 3 bases, leaving 14 bases not matched to a gene. The CDR3 contains 17 residues. The germline V gene encodes CDR1 SGDLS and CDR2 YYNGEE. The CDR3 is CASSKTREGLGTDTQYF. Written as DNA, the CDR3 is TGTGCCAGCAGCAAGACGAGGGAGGGCCTGGGTACAGATACGCAGTATTTT. Full variable domain (remainder filled in from reference TRBV9 and TRBJ2-3): DSGVTQTPKHLITATGQRVTLRCSPRSGDLSVYWYQQSLDQGLQFLIQYYNGEERAKGNILERFSAQQFPDLHSELNLSSLELGDSALYFCASSKTREGLGTDTQYFGPGTRLTVL.

Ten or more counts support this clonotype. The chain links TRBV5-1 to TRBJ2-7; the D is unclear. CDR1 is SGHRS, CDR2 YFSETQ, per germline. The CDR3 loop spans 15 amino acids. The V and J ends lost 4 bases and 0 bases respectively, with 14 bases between them. CDR3 bases: TGCGCCAGCAGCCCGGATACATCCAGCTCCTACGAGCAGTACTTC. Translation: CASSPDTSSSYEQYF.

The sample holds many counts of this clonotype. The genes are TRBV7-2 and TRBJ1-2; tentatively, D is TRBD1 (5 bases). The CDR3 contains 13 residues. V was shortened by 5 bases and J by 4 bases, with 11 bases between the two germline ends. Germline CDR1 and CDR2: SGHTA and FQGNSA. Written as DNA, the CDR3 is TGTGCCAGCAGCAGCAGGGCTAGCTATGGCTACACCTTC. Translation gives CASSSRASYGYTF.

This clonotype was observed many times. The chain links TRBV10-3 to TRBJ2-7; 10 bases line up with TRBD1. This CDR3 spans 15 amino acids. The ends lost 10 bases at V and 3 bases at J; junction bases unmatched: 12. The germline V gene encodes CDR1 ENHRY and CDR2 SYGVKD. CDR3 DNA: TGTGCCACCAACTCCGGGACAGGGGCGGGCTACGAGCAGTACTTC. Its translation is CATNSGTGAGYEQYF.

The V gene is TRBV20-1, the J gene TRBJ2-3, with a tentative D call TRBD2 (6 bases). V lost 4 bases and J lost 0, with 20 bases in between. The CDR3 sequence is 17 residues long. Germline V gene sequence: CDR1 DFQATT, CDR2 SNEGSKA (reference sequence). CDR3 amino acids: CSATGGAGKTSTDTQYF. For the CDR3, the DNA is TGCAGTGCTACCGGCGGGGCGGGGAAGACTAGCACAGATACGCAGTATTTT.

This clonotype was seen a handful of times. The V call is TRBV15, the J call TRBJ2-5; 9 bases map to TRBD2. The junction had 5 bases not matched to a gene; V was cut back by 1 base and J by 5 bases. Germline V CDR1 and CDR2: LNHNV, YYDKDF (reference sequence). This CDR3 is 15 amino acids long. CDR3 sequence: CATSRVASGVETQYF. CDR3 sequence (DNA): TGTGCCACCAGCAGAGTTGCTAGCGGGGTTGAGACCCAGTACTTC.

This clonotype was seen ten or more times. CDR3 coding DNA: TGTGCCAGCAGCCGGGACAGGCTTGAAGCTTTCTTT. Amino acids: CASSRDRLEAFF. The chain joins TRBV3-1 to TRBJ1-1, with TRBD1 matching over 8 bases. Germline-derived CDR1 and CDR2 are LGHDT and YNNKEL (reference sequence). CDR3 length: 12 residues. V gave up 4 bases and J gave up 7 bases; unmatched junction bases: 2.

This chain joins TRBV29-1 and TRBJ2-5, with D hard to call. V was trimmed by 7 bases and J by 1 base, leaving 10 bases between them. Germline V gives CDR1 SQVTM, CDR2 ANQGSEA. CDR3 length: 12 amino acids. The CDR3 is CSGARAQETQYF. The DNA of the CDR3 is TGCAGCGGTGCTAGGGCCCAAGAGACCCAGTACTTC. The full variable domain, with the rest looked up from reference TRBV29-1 and TRBJ2-5, is SAVISQKPSRDICQRGTSLTIQCQVDSQVTMMFWYRQQPGQSLTLIATANQGSEATYESGFVIDKFPISRPNLTFSTLTVSNMSPEDSSIYLCSGARAQETQYFGPGTRLLVL.

Many counts were recorded for this clonotype. The chain couples TRBV5-1 to TRBJ2-5; D may be TRBD1 (6 bases). Trimming cost V 3 bases and J 5 bases, with 11 bases left between them. This CDR3 has 13 amino acids. Per the germline V gene, CDR1 is SGHRS and CDR2 is YFSETQ. This chain's CDR3 is CASSSGARETQYF. CDR3 DNA: TGCGCCAGCAGCTCAGGGGCCCGGGAGACCCAGTACTTC.

This clonotype was counted many times. The genes are TRBV20-1 and TRBJ2-7; 11 positions agree with TRBD1. The CDR3 runs to 15 residues. Trimming cost V 4 bases and J 4 bases; bases outside gene matches: 9. Germline CDR1 DFQATT, CDR2 SNEGSKA (reference sequence). The DNA for the CDR3 is TGCAGTGCTATCACCTCCGGGACAGGGGGTTACGAGCAGTACTTC. Protein product: CSAITSGTGGYEQYF.

This clonotype has ten or more counts. The V and J genes are TRBV5-4 and TRBJ1-2, with D maybe TRBD1 (6 bases). There are 16 residues in the CDR3. The ends were cut back, 1 base at V and 0 bases at J, with 13 bases in the middle. The germline gives CDR1 SGHNT, CDR2 YYREEE (reference sequence). CDR3 coding DNA: TGTGCCAGCAGCTTGCCAGGACAGACCCCTAACTATGGCTACACCTTC. Residues: CASSLPGQTPNYGYTF.

The chain recombines TRBV7-9 with TRBJ2-7; D is ambiguous. This CDR3 is 12 amino acids long. Deletions cut 5 bases from V and 6 bases from J, with 11 bases between. Germline values: CDR1 SEHNR, CDR2 FQNEAQ (reference sequence). CDR3 sequence reads: CASSPTRGEQYF. The CDR3 region has the DNA TGTGCCAGCAGCCCGACAAGAGGCGAGCAGTACTTC.

This clonotype was detected many times. This chain uses TRBV5-1 with TRBJ2-5; D remains ambiguous. The CDR3 is made up of 13 amino acids. Germline CDR1 SGHRS, CDR2 YFSETQ. The germline V and J ends were trimmed by 0 bases and 2 bases, with 5 bases remaining between them. The CDR3 loop reads CASSLGQQETQYF. For the CDR3, the DNA is TGCGCCAGCAGCTTGGGCCAACAAGAGACCCAGTACTTC.

This clonotype was seen more than once but under ten times. The chain is built from TRBV29-1 and TRBJ2-5; TRBD1 agrees at 7 bases. This CDR3 contains 12 residues. Germline assignment: CDR1 SQVTM and CDR2 ANQGSEA. The CDR3 DNA is TGCAGTTCGACAGGGATCCAAGAGACCCAGTACTTC. Its protein is CSSTGIQETQYF.

The chain has TRBV28 and TRBJ2-4, with 7 bases lining up with TRBD1. V was clipped by 3 bases and J by 3 bases; unmatched bases: 8. The V gene's germline CDR1 is MDHEN and CDR2 SYDVKM. The CDR3 extends over 16 amino acids. In DNA, the CDR3 is TGTGCCAGCAGTTTGGAAACAGGGGTCGACAAAAACATTCAGTACTTC. Translated, it gives CASSLETGVDKNIQYF.

This clonotype was observed a handful of times. This chain connects TRBV13 to TRBJ1-2; TRBD1 might be the D (6 bases). Per germline, CDR1 PRHDT and CDR2 FYEKMQ (reference sequence). Trimming shortened V by 2 bases and J by 9 bases, and 10 bases separated the two germline ends. The CDR3 is made up of 12 amino acids. CDR3 nucleotide sequence: TGTGCCAGCAGCTTATCGACAGGCCGCTACACCTTC. Residues: CASSLSTGRYTF.

This rearrangement joins TRBV20-1 to TRBJ2-3; a weak D match, TRBD2 (7 bases). Germline-derived CDR1 and CDR2 are DFQATT and SNEGSKA (reference sequence). The CDR3 covers 12 residues. V was pared by 7 bases and J by 6 bases, with 14 bases between. The CDR3 loop reads CSVKGGTDTQYF. As DNA, the CDR3 is TGCAGTGTCAAGGGGGGGACGGATACGCAGTATTTT.

This clonotype was counted ten times or more. The chain employs TRBV12-3 or TRBV12-4 and TRBJ1-1; possibly TRBD1 for D (6 bases). Trimming took off 5 bases at V and 6 bases at J, with 13 bases between the two ends. The CDR3 is 13 amino acids. The CDR3 coding sequence is TGTGCCAGCAGTCCATATAGGGGGTCTGAAGCTTTCTTT. Translating gives CASSPYRGSEAFF.

The chain joins TRBV11-2 to TRBJ1-2; a possible D gene is TRBD1 (5 bases). The V end was cut by 3 bases, the J end by 4 bases, with 6 bases between. CDR1 SGHAT and CDR2 FQNNGV come from the germline V gene. The CDR3 is 12 amino acids. The CDR3 DNA sequence: TGTGCCAGCAGCTTCGACAGCTATGGCTACACCTTC. Amino acids: CASSFDSYGYTF.

Only a few counts were recorded for this clonotype. This rearrangement joins TRBV5-6 to TRBJ2-7; 7 bases align to TRBD2. Unmatched junction bases numbered 10, after V lost 0 bases and J lost 4 bases. The CDR3 has 16 amino acids. CDR1 is SGHDT, CDR2 YYEEEE, per germline. The CDR3 loop is CASSLAGASGLYEQYF. The CDR3 DNA sequence: TGTGCCAGCAGCTTGGCCGGGGCTAGCGGATTATACGAGCAGTACTTC.

This clonotype was found a few times. V is TRBV15 and J is TRBJ1-3; D unclear. The CDR3 consists of 14 residues. The V end was cut by 0 bases, the J end by 0 bases, with 3 bases between. Germline lookup yields CDR1 LNHNV and CDR2 YYDKDF (reference sequence). DNA for the CDR3: TGTGCCACCAGCAGAGACAGCTCTGGAAACACCATATATTTT. Translating it yields CATSRDSSGNTIYF.

Comments on this clonotype: A much larger clone lies one base from this, so it may be a read error. The chain uses TRBV6-6 and TRBJ2-6, with 8 bases aligning to TRBD1. Germline loops: CDR1 MNHNY, CDR2 SVGAGI (reference sequence). The CDR3 extends over 15 amino acids. CDR3: CASSQTGAGAYVLTF. CDR3 sequence (DNA): TGTGCCAGCAGTCAGACAGGGGCTGGGGCCTACGTCCTGACTTTC.

This clonotype has ten or more counts. The V and J genes are TRBV18 and TRBJ1-1; no reliable D call. With 0 bases removed from V and 1 base from J, the gap between germline ends came to 9 bases. Germline loops: CDR1 KGHSH, CDR2 LQKENI. The CDR3 runs 15 residues. The CDR3 DNA reads as TGTGCCAGCTCACCACCGGAAGGGCGGAACACTGAAGCTTTCTTT. This codes for CASSPPEGRNTEAFF.

The chain combines TRBV25-1 with TRBJ2-3; D remains unclear. Germline CDR1 is MGHDK and CDR2 is SYGVNS. CDR3 size: 13 residues. V was shortened by 8 bases and J by 0 bases, with 9 bases between the two germline ends. CDR3 nucleotide sequence: TGTGCCAGCGCCCTAGGAAGCACAGATACGCAGTATTTT. Its translation: CASALGSTDTQYF.

In its sample, this clonotype was seen many times. One end of the junction fails to match germline, which may point to a read error. V gene TRBV2 combines with J gene TRBJ1-5; D might be TRBD1 (6 bases). Germline CDR1 reads SNHLY; CDR2 reads FYNNEI. The CDR3 extends over 14 amino acids. The chain's CDR3 is CASSELGGNQPQHF. The CDR3 bases are TGTGCCAGCAGTGAATTGGGGGGCAACCAGCCCCAGCATTTT.